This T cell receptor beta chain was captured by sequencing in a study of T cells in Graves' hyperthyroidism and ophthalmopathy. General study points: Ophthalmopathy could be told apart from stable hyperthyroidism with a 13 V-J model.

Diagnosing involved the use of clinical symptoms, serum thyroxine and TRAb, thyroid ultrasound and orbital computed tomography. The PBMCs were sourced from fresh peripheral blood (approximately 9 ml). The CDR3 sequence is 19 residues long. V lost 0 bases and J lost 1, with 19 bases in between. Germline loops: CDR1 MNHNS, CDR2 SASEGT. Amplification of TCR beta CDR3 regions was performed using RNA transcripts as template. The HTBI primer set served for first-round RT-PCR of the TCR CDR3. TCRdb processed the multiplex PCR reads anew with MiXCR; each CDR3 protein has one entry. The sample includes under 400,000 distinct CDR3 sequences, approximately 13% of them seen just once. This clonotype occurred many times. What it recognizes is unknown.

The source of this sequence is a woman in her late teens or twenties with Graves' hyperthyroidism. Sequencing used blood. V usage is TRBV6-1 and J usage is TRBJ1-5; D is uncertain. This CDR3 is CASSEAEFGRRLSNQPQHF. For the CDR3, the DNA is TGTGCCAGCAGTGAAGCCGAATTCGGGAGACGGCTGAGCAATCAGCCCCAGCATTTT.